This paragraph covers one T cell receptor (beta chain) sequence. The antigen is undetermined. This record comes from a study of blood T cells in healthy people across ages. General observations from the study: Naive CD4+ cell counts and diversity both ran higher in long-lived than in aged donors. A strong correlation was found between TCR beta diversity and the percentage of naive T cells.

The use of a sample-barcoded 5' primer and a J-beta primer mix characterized a second PCR of roughly 7 to 11 cycles. Each cDNA was tagged by a template-switch adaptor containing 12 random nucleotides. From each sample, at least 2.5 million paired-end reads containing CDR3 were obtained. TCRdb redid the calling of the 5' RACE reads with MiXCR, one entry per CDR3 protein. The table includes 450,000 to 700,000 distinct CDR3 sequences, 27% detected once. The CDR3 has 18 amino acids. V gave up 6 bases and J gave up 0 bases; unmatched junction bases: 10. CDR1 is MNHNS, CDR2 SASEGT, per germline. The material sequenced was blood. The rearrangement uses TRBV6-1 and TRBJ2-6; 8 bases agree with TRBD1. The source of this sequence is a woman aged 70-85 years in good health. CDR3 nucleotides: TGTGCCAGCAGGGCCGGACAGGGCGGAATCTCTGGGGCCAACGTCCTGACTTTC. Encoded protein: CASRAGQGGISGANVLTF.